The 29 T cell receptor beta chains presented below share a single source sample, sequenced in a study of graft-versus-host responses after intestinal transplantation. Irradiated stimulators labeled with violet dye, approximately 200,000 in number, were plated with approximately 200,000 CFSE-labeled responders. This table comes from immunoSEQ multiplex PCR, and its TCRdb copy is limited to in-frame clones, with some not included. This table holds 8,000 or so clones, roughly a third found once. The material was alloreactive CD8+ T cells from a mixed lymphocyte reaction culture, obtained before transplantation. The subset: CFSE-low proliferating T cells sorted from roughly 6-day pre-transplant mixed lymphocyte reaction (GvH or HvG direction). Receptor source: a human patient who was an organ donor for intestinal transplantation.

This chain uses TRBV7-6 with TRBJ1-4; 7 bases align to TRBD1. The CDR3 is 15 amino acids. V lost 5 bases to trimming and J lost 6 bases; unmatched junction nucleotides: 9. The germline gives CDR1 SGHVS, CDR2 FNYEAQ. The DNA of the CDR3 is TGTGCCAGCAGCGAGGAAGGGGGCGCGTATGAAAAACTGTTTTTT. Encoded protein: CASSEEGGAYEKLFF. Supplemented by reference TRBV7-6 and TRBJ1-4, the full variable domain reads GAGVSQSPRYKVTKRGQDVALRCDPISGHVSLYWYRQALGQGPEFLTYFNYEAQQDKSGLPNDRFSAERPEGSISTLTIQRTEQRDSAMYRCASSEEGGAYEKLFFGSGTQLSVL.

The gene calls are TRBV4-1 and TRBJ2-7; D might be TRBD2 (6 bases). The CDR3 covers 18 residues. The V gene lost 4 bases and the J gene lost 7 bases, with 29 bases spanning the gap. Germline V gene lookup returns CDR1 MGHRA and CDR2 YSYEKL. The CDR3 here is CASSRIQIGPAGVREQYF. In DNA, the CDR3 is TGCGCCAGCAGCCGAATCCAGATTGGTCCAGCGGGTGTGAGGGAGCAGTACTTC.

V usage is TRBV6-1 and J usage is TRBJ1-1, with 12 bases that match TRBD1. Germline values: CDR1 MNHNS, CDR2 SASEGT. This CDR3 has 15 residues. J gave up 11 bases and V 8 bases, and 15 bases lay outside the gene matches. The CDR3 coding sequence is TGTGCCAGCGGAGGGACAGGGGGCTACGGGGTGATGGCTTTCTTT. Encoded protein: CASGGTGGYGVMAFF.

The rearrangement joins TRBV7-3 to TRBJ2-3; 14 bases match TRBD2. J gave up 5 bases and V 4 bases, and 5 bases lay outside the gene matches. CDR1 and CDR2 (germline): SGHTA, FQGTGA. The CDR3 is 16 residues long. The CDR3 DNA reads TGTGCCAGCAGCTACGGACTAGCGGGAGGTCTAGATACGCAGTATTTT. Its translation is CASSYGLAGGLDTQYF. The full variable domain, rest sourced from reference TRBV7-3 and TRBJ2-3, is GAGVSQTPSNKVTEKGKYVELRCDPISGHTALYWYRQSLGQGPEFLIYFQGTGAADDSGLPNDRFFAVRPEGSVSTLKIQRTERGDSAVYLCASSYGLAGGLDTQYFGPGTRLTVL.

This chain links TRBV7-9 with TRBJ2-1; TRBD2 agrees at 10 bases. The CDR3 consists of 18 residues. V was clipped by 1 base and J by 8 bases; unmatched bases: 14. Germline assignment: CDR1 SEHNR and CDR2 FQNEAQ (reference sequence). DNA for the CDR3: TGTGCCAGCAGCTTAGTCCCCTCGGCTAGCGGGAGTCAGTATGAGCAGTTCTTC. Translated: CASSLVPSASGSQYEQFF.

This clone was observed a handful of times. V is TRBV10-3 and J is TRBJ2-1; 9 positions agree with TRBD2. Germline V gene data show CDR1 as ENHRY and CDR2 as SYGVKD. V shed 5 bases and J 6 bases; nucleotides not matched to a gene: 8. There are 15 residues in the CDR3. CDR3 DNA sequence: TGTGCCATCAGTACCGGGACTAGCAAGAGCAATGAGCAGTTCTTC. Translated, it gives CAISTGTSKSNEQFF.

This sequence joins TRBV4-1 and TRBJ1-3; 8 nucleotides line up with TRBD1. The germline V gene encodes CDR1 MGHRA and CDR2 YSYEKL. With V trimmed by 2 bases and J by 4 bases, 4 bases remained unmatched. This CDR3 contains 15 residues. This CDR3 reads CASSQFRDRGNTIYF. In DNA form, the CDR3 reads TGCGCCAGCAGCCAATTTCGGGACAGGGGAAACACCATATATTTT.

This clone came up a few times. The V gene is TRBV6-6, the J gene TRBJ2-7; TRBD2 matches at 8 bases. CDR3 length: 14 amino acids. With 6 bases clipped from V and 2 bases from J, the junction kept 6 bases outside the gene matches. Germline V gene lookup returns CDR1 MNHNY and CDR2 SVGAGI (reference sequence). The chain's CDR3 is CASRSSGQTYEQYF. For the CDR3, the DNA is TGTGCCAGCAGGTCTAGCGGGCAGACCTACGAGCAGTACTTC.

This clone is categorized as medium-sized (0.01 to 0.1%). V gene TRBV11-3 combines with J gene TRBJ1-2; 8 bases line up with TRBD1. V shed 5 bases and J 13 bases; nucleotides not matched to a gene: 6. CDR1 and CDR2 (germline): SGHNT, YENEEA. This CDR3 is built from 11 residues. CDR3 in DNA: TGTGCCAGCAGCCCAGGGGGCGCGGGCACCTTC. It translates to CASSPGGAGTF.

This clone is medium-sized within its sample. The chain's CDR3 is CASSHARPETQYF. CDR3 nucleotide sequence: TGCGCCAGCAGCCACGCGCGTCCGGAGACCCAGTACTTC. V usage is TRBV4-1 and J usage is TRBJ2-5; D unresolved. The V end lost 3 bases, the J end lost 5 bases, and 10 bases lay between the germline ends. The CDR3 covers 13 residues. Per the germline V gene, CDR1 is MGHRA and CDR2 is YSYEKL.

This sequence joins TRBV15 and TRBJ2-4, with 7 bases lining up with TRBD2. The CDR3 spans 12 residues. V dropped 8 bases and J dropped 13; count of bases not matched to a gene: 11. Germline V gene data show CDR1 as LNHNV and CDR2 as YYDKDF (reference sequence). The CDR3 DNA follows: TGTGCCACCTTGGGCAAAGCGGGGTTACAGTACTTC. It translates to CATLGKAGLQYF.

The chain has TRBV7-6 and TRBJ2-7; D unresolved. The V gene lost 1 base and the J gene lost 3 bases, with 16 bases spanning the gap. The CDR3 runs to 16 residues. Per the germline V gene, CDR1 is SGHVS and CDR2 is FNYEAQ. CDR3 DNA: TGTGCCAGCAGCTTAGGATCGGAGATACAAGACTACGAGCAGTACTTC. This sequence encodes CASSLGSEIQDYEQYF.

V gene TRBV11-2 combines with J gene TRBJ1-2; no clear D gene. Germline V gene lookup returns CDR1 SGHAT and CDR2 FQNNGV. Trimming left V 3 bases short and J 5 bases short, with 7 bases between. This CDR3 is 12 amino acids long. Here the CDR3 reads CASSFSSYGYTF. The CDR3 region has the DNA TGTGCCAGCAGCTTTTCCAGTTATGGCTACACCTTC.

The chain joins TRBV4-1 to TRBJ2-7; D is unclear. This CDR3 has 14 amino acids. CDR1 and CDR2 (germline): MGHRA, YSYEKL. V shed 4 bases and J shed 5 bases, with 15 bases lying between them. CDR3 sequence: CASSRKWPLNEQYF. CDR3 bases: TGCGCCAGCAGCCGAAAATGGCCTTTGAACGAGCAGTACTTC.

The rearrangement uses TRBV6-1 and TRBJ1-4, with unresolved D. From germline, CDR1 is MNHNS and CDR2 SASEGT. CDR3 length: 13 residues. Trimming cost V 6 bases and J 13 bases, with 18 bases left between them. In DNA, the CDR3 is TGTGCCAGCAGAACCGCTAGGTCCCGACGACTGTTTTTT. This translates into CASRTARSRRLFF.

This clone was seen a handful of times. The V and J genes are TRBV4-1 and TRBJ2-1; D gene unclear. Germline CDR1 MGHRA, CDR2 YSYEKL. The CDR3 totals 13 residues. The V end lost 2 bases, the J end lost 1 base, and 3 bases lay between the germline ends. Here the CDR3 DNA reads TGCGCCAGCAGCCAAATATCCTACAATGAGCAGTTCTTC. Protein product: CASSQISYNEQFF.

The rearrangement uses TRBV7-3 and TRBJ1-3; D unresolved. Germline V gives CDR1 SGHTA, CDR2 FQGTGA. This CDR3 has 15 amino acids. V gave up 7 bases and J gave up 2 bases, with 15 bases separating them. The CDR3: CASTPQSRPGNTIYF. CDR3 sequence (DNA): TGTGCCAGCACCCCCCAGTCGCGGCCTGGAAACACCATATATTTT.

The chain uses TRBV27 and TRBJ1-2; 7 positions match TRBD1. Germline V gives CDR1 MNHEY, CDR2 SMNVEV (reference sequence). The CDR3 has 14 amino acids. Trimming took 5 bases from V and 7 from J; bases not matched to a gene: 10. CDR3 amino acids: CASSMHRGTSGYTF. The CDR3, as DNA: TGTGCCAGCAGTATGCACAGGGGTACAAGTGGCTACACCTTC.

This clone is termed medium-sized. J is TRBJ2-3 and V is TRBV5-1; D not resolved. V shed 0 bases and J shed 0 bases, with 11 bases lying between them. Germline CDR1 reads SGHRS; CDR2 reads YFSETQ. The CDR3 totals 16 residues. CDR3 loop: CASSLVPSFSTDTQYF. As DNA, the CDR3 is TGCGCCAGCAGCTTGGTTCCCAGTTTTAGCACAGATACGCAGTATTTT.

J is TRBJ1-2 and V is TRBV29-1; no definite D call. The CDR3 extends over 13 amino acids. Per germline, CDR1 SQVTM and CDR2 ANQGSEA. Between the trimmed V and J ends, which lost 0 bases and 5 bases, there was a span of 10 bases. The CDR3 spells CSVEELTNYGYTF. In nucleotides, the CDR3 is TGCAGCGTTGAAGAATTAACAAATTATGGCTACACCTTC.

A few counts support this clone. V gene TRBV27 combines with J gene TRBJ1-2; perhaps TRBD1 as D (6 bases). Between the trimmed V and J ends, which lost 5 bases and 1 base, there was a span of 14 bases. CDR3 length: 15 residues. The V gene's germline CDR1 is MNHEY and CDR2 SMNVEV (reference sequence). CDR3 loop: CASSPQGQLNYGYTF. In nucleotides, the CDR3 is TGTGCCAGCAGTCCACAGGGACAACTTAACTATGGCTACACCTTC.

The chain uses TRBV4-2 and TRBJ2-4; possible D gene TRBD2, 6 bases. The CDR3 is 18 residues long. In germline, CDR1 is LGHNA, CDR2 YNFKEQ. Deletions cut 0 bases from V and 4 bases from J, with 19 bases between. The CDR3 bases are TGTGCCAGCAGCCAAGATGGCTTTGGGGTAGCGGTAAAAAACATTCAGTACTTC. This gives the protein CASSQDGFGVAVKNIQYF.

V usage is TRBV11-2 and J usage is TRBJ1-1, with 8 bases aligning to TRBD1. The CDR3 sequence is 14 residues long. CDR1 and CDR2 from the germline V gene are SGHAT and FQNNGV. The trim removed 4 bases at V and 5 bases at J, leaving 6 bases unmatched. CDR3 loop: CASSSDYRGTEAFF. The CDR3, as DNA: TGTGCCAGCAGCTCCGACTACAGGGGGACTGAAGCTTTCTTT.

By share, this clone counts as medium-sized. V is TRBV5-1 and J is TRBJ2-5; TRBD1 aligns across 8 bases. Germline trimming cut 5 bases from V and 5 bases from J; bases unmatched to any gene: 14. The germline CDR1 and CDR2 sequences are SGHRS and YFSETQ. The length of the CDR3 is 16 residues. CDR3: CASRRGTGPYGETQYF. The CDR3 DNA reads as TGCGCCAGCAGGAGGGGGACAGGACCTTACGGGGAGACCCAGTACTTC.

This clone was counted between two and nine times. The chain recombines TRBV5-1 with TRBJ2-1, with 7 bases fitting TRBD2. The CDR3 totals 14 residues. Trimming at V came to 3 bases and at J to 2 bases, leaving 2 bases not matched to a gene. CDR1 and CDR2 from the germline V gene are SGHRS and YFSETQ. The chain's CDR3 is CASSWAGAYNEQFF. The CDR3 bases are TGCGCCAGCAGCTGGGCGGGAGCCTACAATGAGCAGTTCTTC.

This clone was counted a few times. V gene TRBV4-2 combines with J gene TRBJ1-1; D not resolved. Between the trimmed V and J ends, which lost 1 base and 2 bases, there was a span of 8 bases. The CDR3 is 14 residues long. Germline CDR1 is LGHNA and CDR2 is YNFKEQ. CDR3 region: CASSQGIRNTEAFF. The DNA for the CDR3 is TGTGCCAGCAGCCAAGGAATCAGAAACACTGAAGCTTTCTTT.

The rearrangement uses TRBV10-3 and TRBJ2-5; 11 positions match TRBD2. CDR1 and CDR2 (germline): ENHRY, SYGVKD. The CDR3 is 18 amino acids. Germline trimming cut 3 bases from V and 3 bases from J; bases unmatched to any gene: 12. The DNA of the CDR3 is TGTGCCATCAGTGAATCTATTCAGGAGACTAGCGGGGAAGAGACCCAGTACTTC. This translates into CAISESIQETSGEETQYF.

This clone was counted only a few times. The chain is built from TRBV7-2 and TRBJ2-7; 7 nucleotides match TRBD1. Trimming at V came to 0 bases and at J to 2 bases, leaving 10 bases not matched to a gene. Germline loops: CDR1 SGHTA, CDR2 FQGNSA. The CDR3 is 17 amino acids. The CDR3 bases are TGTGCCAGCAGCTTAGCTTGGGACAGCCGGCCTCCCTACGAGCAGTACTTC. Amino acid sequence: CASSLAWDSRPPYEQYF.

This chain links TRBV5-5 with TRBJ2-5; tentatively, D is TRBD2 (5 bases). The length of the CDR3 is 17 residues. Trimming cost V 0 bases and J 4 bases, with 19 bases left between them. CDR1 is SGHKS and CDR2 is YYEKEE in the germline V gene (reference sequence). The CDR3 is CASSLGPEVWFLETQYF. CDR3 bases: TGTGCCAGCAGCTTGGGGCCGGAGGTTTGGTTTTTAGAGACCCAGTACTTC. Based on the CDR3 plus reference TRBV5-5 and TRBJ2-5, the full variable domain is DAGVTQSPTHLIKTRGQQVTLRCSPISGHKSVSWYQQVLGQGPQFIFQYYEKEERGRGNFPDRFSARQFPNYSSELNVNALLLGDSALYLCASSLGPEVWFLETQYFGPGTRLLVL.